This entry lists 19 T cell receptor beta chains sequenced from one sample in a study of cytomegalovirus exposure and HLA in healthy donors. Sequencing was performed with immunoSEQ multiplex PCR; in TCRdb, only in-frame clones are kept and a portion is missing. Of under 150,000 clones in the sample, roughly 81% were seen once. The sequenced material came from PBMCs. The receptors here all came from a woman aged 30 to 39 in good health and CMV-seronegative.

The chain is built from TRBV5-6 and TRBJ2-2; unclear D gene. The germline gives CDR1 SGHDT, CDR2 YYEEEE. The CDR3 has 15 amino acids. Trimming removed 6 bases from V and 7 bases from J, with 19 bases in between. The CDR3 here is CASNAPSREVGELFF. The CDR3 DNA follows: TGTGCCAGCAACGCCCCTTCACGTGAGGTCGGGGAGCTGTTTTTT.

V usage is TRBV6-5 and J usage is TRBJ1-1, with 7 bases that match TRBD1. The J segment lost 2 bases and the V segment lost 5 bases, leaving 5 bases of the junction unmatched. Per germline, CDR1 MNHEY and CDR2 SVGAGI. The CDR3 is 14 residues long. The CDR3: CASSRGQDNTEAFF. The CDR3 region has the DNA TGTGCCAGCAGTAGAGGACAGGACAACACTGAAGCTTTCTTT.

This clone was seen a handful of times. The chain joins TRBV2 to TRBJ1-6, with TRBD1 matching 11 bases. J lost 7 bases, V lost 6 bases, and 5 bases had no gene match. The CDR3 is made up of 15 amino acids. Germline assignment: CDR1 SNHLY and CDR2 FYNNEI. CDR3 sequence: CASRPDRGRNSPLHF. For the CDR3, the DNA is TGTGCCAGCAGACCGGACAGGGGGCGGAATTCACCCCTCCACTTT.

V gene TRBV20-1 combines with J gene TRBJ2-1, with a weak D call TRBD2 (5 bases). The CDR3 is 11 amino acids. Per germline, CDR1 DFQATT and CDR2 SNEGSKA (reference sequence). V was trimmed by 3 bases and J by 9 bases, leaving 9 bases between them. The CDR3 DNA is TGCAGTGCTAGCTTCAGCGGTGAGCAGTTCTTC. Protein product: CSASFSGEQFF.

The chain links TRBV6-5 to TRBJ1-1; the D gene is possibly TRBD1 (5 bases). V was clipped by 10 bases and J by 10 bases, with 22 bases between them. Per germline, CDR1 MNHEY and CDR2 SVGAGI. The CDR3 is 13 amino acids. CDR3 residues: CATESRRGGGAFF. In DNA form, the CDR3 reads TGTGCCACCGAGTCACGGCGGGGTGGGGGAGCTTTCTTT.

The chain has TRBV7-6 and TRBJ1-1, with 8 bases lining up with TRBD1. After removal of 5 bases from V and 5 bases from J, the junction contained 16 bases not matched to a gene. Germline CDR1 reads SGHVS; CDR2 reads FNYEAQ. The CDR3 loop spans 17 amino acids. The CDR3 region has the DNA TGTGCCAGCAGCCCCCCTACCCAGGGGGCGGAGAGGACTGAAGCTTTCTTT. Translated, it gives CASSPPTQGAERTEAFF.

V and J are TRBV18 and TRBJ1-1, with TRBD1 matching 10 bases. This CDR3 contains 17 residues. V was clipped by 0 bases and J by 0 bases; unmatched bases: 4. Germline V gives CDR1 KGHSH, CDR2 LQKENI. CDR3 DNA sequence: TGTGCCAGCTCACCACCGGGGGGACAGGGGATGAACACTGAAGCTTTCTTT. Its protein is CASSPPGGQGMNTEAFF.

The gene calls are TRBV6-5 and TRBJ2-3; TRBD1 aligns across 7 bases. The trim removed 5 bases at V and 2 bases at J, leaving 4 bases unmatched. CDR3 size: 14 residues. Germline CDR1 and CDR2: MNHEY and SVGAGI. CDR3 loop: CASSMDRSTDTQYF. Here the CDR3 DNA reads TGTGCCAGCAGTATGGACAGGTCCACAGATACGCAGTATTTT.

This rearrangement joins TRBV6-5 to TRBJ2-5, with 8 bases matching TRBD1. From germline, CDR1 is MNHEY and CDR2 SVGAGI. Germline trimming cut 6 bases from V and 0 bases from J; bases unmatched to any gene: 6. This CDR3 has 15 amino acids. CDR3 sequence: CASRAGQAYQETQYF. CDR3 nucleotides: TGTGCCAGCAGGGCGGGACAGGCGTACCAAGAGACCCAGTACTTC.

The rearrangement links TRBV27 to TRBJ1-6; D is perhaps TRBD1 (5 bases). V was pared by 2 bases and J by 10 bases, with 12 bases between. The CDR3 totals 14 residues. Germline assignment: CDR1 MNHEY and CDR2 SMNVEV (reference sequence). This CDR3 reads CASSLSGGNSPLHF. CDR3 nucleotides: TGTGCCAGCAGTTTAAGTGGGGGGAACTCACCCCTCCACTTT.

CDR3 bases: TGTGCCAGCAGCTTGACAGGGGGTACGGCAGATACGCAGTATTTT. This sequence encodes CASSLTGGTADTQYF. V is TRBV5-6 and J is TRBJ2-3; 8 nucleotides align to TRBD1. Losses at the gene ends were 1 base for V and 4 bases for J; bases not matched to a gene: 5. CDR3 size: 15 residues. Germline CDR1 reads SGHDT; CDR2 reads YYEEEE.

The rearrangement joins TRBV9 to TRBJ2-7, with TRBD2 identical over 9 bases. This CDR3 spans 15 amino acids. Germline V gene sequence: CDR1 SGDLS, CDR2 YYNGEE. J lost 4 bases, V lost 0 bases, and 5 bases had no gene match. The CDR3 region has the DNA TGTGCCAGCAGCGTAGCGGCTAGCGGGGCTTACGAGCAGTACTTC. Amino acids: CASSVAASGAYEQYF.

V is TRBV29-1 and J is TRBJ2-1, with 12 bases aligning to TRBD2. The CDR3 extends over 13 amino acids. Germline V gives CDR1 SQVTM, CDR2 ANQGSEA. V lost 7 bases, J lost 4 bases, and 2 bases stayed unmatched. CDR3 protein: CSALAGGYNEQFF. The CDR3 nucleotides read TGCAGCGCCCTAGCGGGGGGGTACAATGAGCAGTTCTTC.

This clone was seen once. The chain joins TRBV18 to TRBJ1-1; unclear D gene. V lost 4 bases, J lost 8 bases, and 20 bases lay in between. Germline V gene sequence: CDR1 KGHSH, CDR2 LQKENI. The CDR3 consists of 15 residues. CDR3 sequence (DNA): TGTGCCAGCTCACTCGATTCGGAGGGAGTTGTAGAAGCTTTCTTT. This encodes CASSLDSEGVVEAFF.

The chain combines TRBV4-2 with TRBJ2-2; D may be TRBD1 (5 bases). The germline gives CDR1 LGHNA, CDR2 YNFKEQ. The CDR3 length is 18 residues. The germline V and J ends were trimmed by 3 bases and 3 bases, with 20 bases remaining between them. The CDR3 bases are TGTGCCAGCAGCCACCATTCCTGGACATCGTCGGACACCGGGGAGCTGTTTTTT. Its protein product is CASSHHSWTSSDTGELFF.

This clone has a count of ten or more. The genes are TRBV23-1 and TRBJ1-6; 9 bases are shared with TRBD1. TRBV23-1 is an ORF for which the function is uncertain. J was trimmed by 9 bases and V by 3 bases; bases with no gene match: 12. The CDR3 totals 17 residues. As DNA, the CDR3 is TGCGCCAGCAGTCACCCCCGGGACAGGGATCACGGTTCACCCCTCCACTTT. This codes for CASSHPRDRDHGSPLHF.

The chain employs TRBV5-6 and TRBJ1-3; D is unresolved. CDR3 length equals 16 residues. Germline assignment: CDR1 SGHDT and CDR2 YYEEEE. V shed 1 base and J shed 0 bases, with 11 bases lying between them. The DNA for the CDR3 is TGTGCCAGCAGCTTGAAATACGCCTACTCTGGAAACACCATATATTTT. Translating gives CASSLKYAYSGNTIYF.

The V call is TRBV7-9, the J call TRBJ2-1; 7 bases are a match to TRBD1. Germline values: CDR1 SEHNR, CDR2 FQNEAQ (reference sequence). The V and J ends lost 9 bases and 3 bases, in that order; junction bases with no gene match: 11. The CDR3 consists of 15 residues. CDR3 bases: TGTGCCAGAACCAAAGGGGGCCCCGTCTACAATGAGCAGTTCTTC. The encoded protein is CARTKGGPVYNEQFF.

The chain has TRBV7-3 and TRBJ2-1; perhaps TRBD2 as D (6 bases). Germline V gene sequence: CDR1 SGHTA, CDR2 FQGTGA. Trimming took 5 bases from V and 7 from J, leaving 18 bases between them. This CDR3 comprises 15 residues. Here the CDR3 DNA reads TGTGCCAGCAGCCCAGTACGCGGGGCAAGTAATGAGCAGTTCTTC. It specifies CASSPVRGASNEQFF.